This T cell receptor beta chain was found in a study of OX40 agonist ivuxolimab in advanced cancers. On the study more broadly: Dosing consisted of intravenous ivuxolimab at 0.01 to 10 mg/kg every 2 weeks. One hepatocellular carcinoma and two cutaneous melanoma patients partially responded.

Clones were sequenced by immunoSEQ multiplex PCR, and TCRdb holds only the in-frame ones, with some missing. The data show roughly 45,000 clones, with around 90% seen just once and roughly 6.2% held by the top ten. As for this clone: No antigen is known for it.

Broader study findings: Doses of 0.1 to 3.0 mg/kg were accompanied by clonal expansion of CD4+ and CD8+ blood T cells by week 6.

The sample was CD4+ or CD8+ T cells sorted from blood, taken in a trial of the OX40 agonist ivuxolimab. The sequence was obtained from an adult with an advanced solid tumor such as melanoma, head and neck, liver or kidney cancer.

Written as DNA, the CDR3 is TGTGCCAGCAGCTCACCCCTGGGGGGAGGTGAGCAGTTCTTC. It yields the protein CASSSPLGGGEQFF. The V and J genes are TRBV5-4 and TRBJ2-1; a possible D gene is TRBD2 (6 bases). The V end was cut by 3 bases, the J end by 9 bases, with 16 bases between. Germline-derived CDR1 and CDR2 are SGHNT and YYREEE (reference sequence). This CDR3 is 14 amino acids long.